Sequencing of this T cell receptor (beta chain) was carried out in a study of PD-1 blockade in classical Hodgkin lymphoma (dated by TCRdb to 2018 to 2020). For the study in its entirety: Nivolumab dosing was 3 mg/kg intravenously every 2 weeks, continuing until either disease progression or unacceptable toxicity. The study used TCR beta sequencing and CyTOF to define a peripheral blood immune signature of response to PD-1 blockade in classical Hodgkin lymphoma. Broad study findings and their caveats: Patients starting nivolumab less than 1 year after ASCT had lower diversity and were excluded from later analyses to avoid confounding by immune reconstitution. CD4+ but not CD8+ TCR diversity rose significantly by C4D1 (p=0.0027 vs p=0.16), most apparent in complete responders (p=0.02). Newly diagnosed patients were reported to have lower baseline TCR diversity than healthy donors, and relapsed/refractory patients were reported to have lower baseline TCR diversity still. The study was limited to a single clinical trial cohort, and causes of repertoire differences, possibly disease activity or prior therapy, remained undefined. Among trial patients, those achieving complete response had baseline diversity similar to that of newly diagnosed patients, while diversity was significantly lower in partial responders and progressors.

This specimen's time point label, per the study, means: cycle 4 day 1 (C4D1), after six to seven weeks of nivolumab. Every trial patient had relapsed following autologous stem cell transplantation, and prior brentuximab vedotin exposure was what differed among cohorts A, B and C. A total of roughly 60 patients with relapsed/refractory classical Hodgkin lymphoma made up the trial cohort, and each patient's best overall response was complete response, partial response or progressive disease. In the multi-cohort phase II CheckMate 205 trial, trial patients received single-agent nivolumab. An independent review committee assessed best overall response by applying the 2007 International Working Group response criteria. Trial PBMCs were collected just before the start of nivolumab (C1D1) and during therapy at cycle 2 day 1 and cycle 4 day 1. Peripheral blood was collected in 8 mL Vacutainer Cell Preparation Tubes, from which PBMCs were isolated by centrifugation and then cryopreserved.

This clone was picked up one time. Its antigen remains undetermined. Base-call qualities are not available, and no considerably larger clone is one nucleotide away. Genomic DNA was isolated using the Qiagen DNeasy kit from unsorted PBMCs as well as from negatively selected CD4+ and CD8+ fractions. TCR beta CDR3 regions were subjected to amplification by immunoSEQ multiplex PCR with primers that anneal to V and J segments. Amplification bias was minimized using a synthetic immune receptor repertoire, and residual bias was removed computationally after sequencing. As for how the authors treated the data: Custom Python scripts were used to quantify repertoire diversity as the Shannon entropy index. Unsorted, CD4+ and CD8+ repertoires were analyzed separately, except for combined analyses in which CD4+ and CD8+ sequences were merged in silico. A clone counted as expanded when the clone's frequency after treatment rose at least 2-fold relative to C1D1, and clones undetected at baseline were given a pseudocount of 0.5. Singleton clones were defined as clones with 0 or 1 copy at C1D1, and non-singleton clones were defined as clones with 2 or more copies. Clones expanded in unsorted samples were assigned a CD4+, CD8+ or unknown annotation through matching of protein sequences in sorted samples from the same patient. Wilcoxon tests on paired samples were used to test changes in diversity from C1D1 to C4D1. TCRdb re-hosts the immuneACCESS table, in-frame sequences only. Its copies lack some clones; in the studies checked, an unresolved V gene accounts for under half of them, and the cause for the rest is not known. D and trimming come from the DNA, and the V and J calls and clone size come from that table. The sample profile shows 25,000 to 35,000 clones; 70% to 80% of them were found once. The top ten clonotypes cover about 3.9% of the sample.

The CDR3 numbers 15 residues from cysteine through phenylalanine. The sequence is cut down to CDR3 DNA, 45 bases in frame from base 1. V gives up 2 bases and J gives up 2 bases, and the segment between their germline ends measures 11 bases. Via the germline V gene, CDR1 is SGHRS and CDR2 YFSETQ. This chain is built from TRBV5-1 and TRBJ2-1; no D gene can be assigned with confidence. The receptor was derived from a human donor with classical Hodgkin lymphoma. The input for sequencing was peripheral blood mononuclear cells (PBMCs), taken before the fourth cycle of nivolumab. The sequenced DNA: TGCGCCAGCAGCTTTGGTGGGGATACCTACAATGAGCAGTTCTTC. This is translated as CASSFGGDTYNEQFF. This CDR3, with the reference TRBV5-1 and TRBJ2-1 proteins standing in past its ends, gives the full variable domain KAGVTQTPRYLIKTRGQQVTLSCSPISGHRSVSWYQQTPGQGLQFLFEYFSETQRNKGNFPGRFSGRQFSNSRSEMNVSTLELGDSALYLCASSFGGDTYNEQFFGPGTRLTVL.